This entry concerns a single TCR beta chain. The data derive from a study of T cell responses to AZD1222 COVID-19 vaccine. Per the germline V gene, CDR1 is SGHRS and CDR2 is YFSETQ. V dropped 1 base and J dropped 1 base, with 6 bases sitting between them. There are 14 residues in the CDR3. Sequenced by immunoSEQ multiplex PCR; TCRdb stores in-frame clones only, minus some. The sample has 150,000 to 200,000 clones; about 90% are singletons. The V gene is TRBV5-1, the J gene TRBJ1-5; D uncertain. The clonotype was recovered from an adult in good health. The sample was peripheral blood, taken on day 0 of MenACWY control vaccination. Here the CDR3 reads CASSLSGSNQPQHF. The CDR3 nucleotides read TGCGCCAGCAGCTTGTCGGGGAGCAATCAGCCCCAGCATTTT.